This T cell receptor beta chain was captured by sequencing in a study of blood T cell repertoires in COVID-19. Sequenced by immunoSEQ multiplex PCR; TCRdb stores in-frame clones only, minus some. Among fewer than 70,000 clones listed, around 87% were seen once. The germline V gene has CDR1 MNHNY and CDR2 SVGAGI (reference sequence). The CDR3 covers 14 residues. With 5 bases clipped from V and 5 bases from J, the junction kept 6 bases outside the gene matches. The rearrangement uses TRBV6-6 and TRBJ1-3; 7 nucleotides line up with TRBD1. The source of this sequence is a man aged 50-59 years with acute or convalescent COVID-19. What was sequenced was peripheral blood. The DNA for the CDR3 is TGTGCCAGCAGTGCGGGACAGTACCGAAACACCATATATTTT. Protein product: CASSAGQYRNTIYF.